This T cell receptor beta chain was sequenced in a study of T cells in Graves' hyperthyroidism and ophthalmopathy. With a duration under 2 months, the hyperthyroidism was newly diagnosed in patients aged 18 to 65. CDR3 size: 12 residues. The germline V and J ends were trimmed by 6 bases and 8 bases, with 13 bases remaining between them. CDR1 and CDR2 (germline): SNHLY, FYNNEI. This clonotype was picked up a small number of times. The investigators amplified TCR beta CDR3 regions from RNA transcripts. With the HTBI primer set, the TCR CDR3 went through a first round of RT-PCR. TCRdb reanalysed the multiplex PCR reads using MiXCR and keeps one entry per CDR3 protein. This sample yields around 300,000 distinct CDR3 sequences, of which roughly an eighth are seen a single time; 7.9% belongs to the top ten.

This chain joins TRBV2 and TRBJ1-2; D gene ambiguous. What was sequenced was blood. This TCR was sampled from a woman in her 40s with Graves' hyperthyroidism. As DNA, the CDR3 is TGTGCCAGCAGACCCACCGTGGTGGGCTACACCTTC. Amino acids: CASRPTVVGYTF.